The T cell receptor (beta chain) described here comes from a study of control samples from healthy donors and cancer patients. The CDR3 length is 14 residues. In its sample, this clone was seen once. TCRdb's copy holds only in-frame clones and misses some; the assay was immunoSEQ multiplex PCR. In the table there are about 79,000 clones, more than 85% of which are singletons. Specimen: PBMCs. The sequence derives from a woman aged 40 to 55 with lung cancer. The chain employs TRBV21-1 and TRBJ1-6; TRBD1, the table's D call, was not compared with the DNA. TRBV21-1 is a pseudogene. The CDR3 loop reads CASSKGQDNSPLHF. The CDR3 nucleotides are TGTGCCAGCAGTAAGGGACAGGATAATTCACCCCTCCACTTT.